The 25 T cell receptor beta chains given below trace back to one sample, sequenced in a study of shared T cell receptors in the human thymus. Libraries were prepared by immunoSEQ multiplex PCR; TCRdb keeps only in-frame clonotypes and omits some of them. This repertoire shows 450,000 to 650,000 clones, 70% to 80% found once; its top ten account for approximately 0.013%. These data were also filed under a second study, of human thymus T cells.

Sequencing input: thymocytes. The source of these receptors is a boy younger than two with a congenital heart defect.

The count of this clone is one. This chain joins TRBV19 and TRBJ2-5; 11 bases map to TRBD2. Trimming removed 5 bases from V and 4 bases from J; junction bases left unmatched: 9. The CDR3 length is 16 residues. Germline loops: CDR1 LNHDA, CDR2 SQIVND (reference sequence). The DNA for the CDR3 is TGTGCCAGTAGTCCTAAACTAGCGGGAGATGGAGAGACCCAGTACTTC. It encodes CASSPKLAGDGETQYF.

The J gene is TRBJ2-6, the V gene TRBV19; D gene uncertain. Trimming stripped 7 bases from V and 1 base from J, with 8 bases between. Looked up from germline, CDR1 is LNHDA and CDR2 is SQIVND (reference sequence). The CDR3 spans 14 residues. The CDR3 nucleotides read TGTGCCAGTACTATTTCTTCTGGGGCCAACGTCCTGACTTTC. This encodes CASTISSGANVLTF.

The V and J genes are TRBV6-5 and TRBJ2-3; D is possibly TRBD2 (6 bases). CDR1 is MNHEY, CDR2 SVGAGI, per germline. Trimming removed 10 bases at V and 1 base at J, with 15 bases between. The CDR3 is 14 residues long. The CDR3 DNA reads TGTGCCACTACGACTGGGACTCGCACAGATACGCAGTATTTT. Residues: CATTTGTRTDTQYF.

V is TRBV28 and J is TRBJ2-2; maybe TRBD2 (6 bases). Germline assignment: CDR1 MDHEN and CDR2 SYDVKM. The CDR3 consists of 14 residues. Trimming shortened V by 3 bases and J by 2 bases, and 7 bases separated the two germline ends. Here the CDR3 DNA reads TGTGCCAGCAGTTTCGGGGGAAACACCGGGGAGCTGTTTTTT. Its protein is CASSFGGNTGELFF. The complete variable domain, with remaining parts taken from reference TRBV28 and TRBJ2-2, reads DVKVTQSSRYLVKRTGEKVFLECVQDMDHENMFWYRQDPGLGLRLIYFSYDVKMKEKGDIPEGYSVSREKKERFSLILESASTNQTSMYLCASSFGGNTGELFFGEGSRLTVL.

CDR3 protein: CASSPGAGVSSVQYF. CDR3 in DNA: TGTGCCAGCAGTCCGGGAGCCGGGGTTAGCTCGGTGCAGTACTTC. The chain combines TRBV27 with TRBJ2-7, with D perhaps matching TRBD2 (6 bases). Looked up from germline, CDR1 is MNHEY and CDR2 is SMNVEV (reference sequence). Trimming took 5 bases from V and 9 from J, leaving 23 bases between them. This CDR3 region has 15 residues.

Only one count was recorded for this clone. V usage is TRBV6-5 and J usage is TRBJ2-3; 10 bases match TRBD2. V trimming: 2 bases; J trimming: 6 bases; junction bases outside the gene matches: 2. The CDR3 totals 14 residues. Germline CDR1 and CDR2: MNHEY and SVGAGI. This CDR3 reads CASSYGTSADTQYF. In DNA form, the CDR3 reads TGTGCCAGCAGTTACGGGACTAGCGCTGATACGCAGTATTTT.

This sequence joins TRBV5-6 and TRBJ2-1; D may be TRBD1 (6 bases). The CDR3 consists of 14 residues. Trimming shortened V by 4 bases and J by 12 bases, and 20 bases separated the two germline ends. Germline V gene lookup returns CDR1 SGHDT and CDR2 YYEEEE. The CDR3 DNA follows: TGTGCCAGCAGCCCTGGTCGTAGGGCCAGGGGGCAGTTCTTC. This codes for CASSPGRRARGQFF. The entire variable domain, with the rest obtained from reference TRBV5-6 and TRBJ2-1, is as follows: DAGVTQSPTHLIKTRGQQVTLRCSPKSGHDTVSWYQQALGQGPQFIFQYYEEEERQRGNFPDRFSGHQFPNYSSELNVNALLLGDSALYLCASSPGRRARGQFFGPGTRLTVL.

This clone was seen just once. The V and J genes are TRBV12-5 and TRBJ2-7; D is uncertain. Looked up from germline, CDR1 is LGHNT and CDR2 is FRNRAP. V lost 2 bases, J lost 8 bases, and 10 bases lay in between. CDR3 size: 12 residues. CDR3: CASGLPGEKQYF. The CDR3, as DNA: TGTGCTAGTGGTTTGCCCGGAGAGAAGCAGTACTTC.

The chain has TRBV29-1 and TRBJ2-1; 7 bases map to TRBD2. CDR1 SQVTM and CDR2 ANQGSEA come from the germline V gene. The trim removed 8 bases at V and 8 bases at J, leaving 9 bases unmatched. The CDR3 spans 12 residues. CDR3: CSFWGGMHEQFF. The CDR3 DNA sequence: TGCAGCTTTTGGGGAGGGATGCATGAGCAGTTCTTC.

This clone was picked up one time. The chain combines TRBV4-3 with TRBJ1-5, with no clear D. Germline V gene lookup returns CDR1 LGHNA and CDR2 YSLEER. V was cut by 4 bases and J by 0 bases, with 7 bases left in between. The CDR3 extends over 14 amino acids. CDR3 residues: CASSLSYSNQPQHF. DNA of the CDR3: TGCGCCAGCAGCCTGTCTTATAGCAATCAGCCCCAGCATTTT.

This clone was found a few times. The V gene is TRBV4-3, the J gene TRBJ1-4; D is uncertain. Germline V CDR1 and CDR2: LGHNA, YSLEER. This CDR3 region has 16 residues. V lost 1 base to trimming and J lost 4 bases, with 13 bases between them. For the CDR3, the DNA is TGCGCCAGCAGCCAAGCCCACAGAATGGGTAATGAAAAACTGTTTTTT. The encoded protein is CASSQAHRMGNEKLFF.

The rearrangement joins TRBV4-3 to TRBJ2-1; 10 bases line up with TRBD2. V lost 4 bases, J lost 7 bases, and 7 bases stayed unmatched. Per germline, CDR1 LGHNA and CDR2 YSLEER. The CDR3 covers 15 residues. The CDR3 loop is CASSPKAGGDNEQFF. CDR3 bases: TGCGCCAGCAGCCCTAAAGCGGGAGGGGATAATGAGCAGTTCTTC.

The chain recombines TRBV5-6 with TRBJ2-1; maybe TRBD2 (7 bases). Germline-derived CDR1 and CDR2 are SGHDT and YYEEEE. The V end was cut by 0 bases, the J end by 6 bases, with 22 bases between. The CDR3 consists of 18 residues. The CDR3 nucleotides are TGTGCCAGCAGCTTGGGGGGGGCGCGTGACGGGAGGAGCAATGAGCAGTTCTTC. As protein: CASSLGGARDGRSNEQFF.

This clone has only a few counts. The chain combines TRBV5-4 with TRBJ2-7; 9 bases align to TRBD2. This CDR3 has 13 residues. Germline values: CDR1 SGHNT, CDR2 YYREEE (reference sequence). V shed 3 bases and J 7 bases; nucleotides not matched to a gene: 5. CDR3 protein: CASSWTSAGEQYF. The DNA of the CDR3 is TGTGCCAGCAGCTGGACTAGCGCCGGGGAGCAGTACTTC.

V gene TRBV10-3 combines with J gene TRBJ2-7, with 9 nucleotides matching TRBD2. V lost 3 bases and J lost 0; bases outside the gene matches: 9. The CDR3 is made up of 17 amino acids. Germline V gives CDR1 ENHRY, CDR2 SYGVKD. The CDR3 spells CAISEGAGGISSYEQYF. The CDR3 bases are TGTGCCATCAGTGAAGGCGCGGGAGGGATCAGCTCCTACGAGCAGTACTTC.

A single count supports this clone. This chain links TRBV30 with TRBJ2-1, with a weak D call TRBD2 (6 bases). Germline V gives CDR1 GTSNPN, CDR2 SVGIG (reference sequence). The CDR3 is 15 amino acids. Trimming cost V 0 bases and J 0 bases, with 9 bases left between them. For the CDR3, the DNA is TGTGCCTGGAGTGTACGGGACTTCTCCTACAATGAGCAGTTCTTC. It specifies CAWSVRDFSYNEQFF.

This rearrangement joins TRBV6-6 to TRBJ1-2, with a possible D match to TRBD1 (5 bases). V shed 0 bases and J shed 3 bases, with 8 bases lying between them. The germline V gene encodes CDR1 MNHNY and CDR2 SVGAGI (reference sequence). The CDR3 consists of 14 residues. This chain's CDR3 is CASSYSTGDYGYTF. The CDR3 coding sequence is TGTGCCAGCAGTTACTCTACAGGAGACTATGGCTACACCTTC.

The chain combines TRBV4-3 with TRBJ2-5; D ambiguous. The CDR3 sequence is 16 residues long. The V end lost 0 bases, the J end lost 2 bases, and 13 bases lay between the germline ends. CDR1 is LGHNA, CDR2 YSLEER, per germline. CDR3 sequence: CASSQDCGAGQETQYF. CDR3 bases: TGCGCCAGCAGCCAAGACTGCGGCGCCGGACAAGAGACCCAGTACTTC.

The sample holds a few counts of this clone. V is TRBV27 and J is TRBJ1-3, with 8 bases lining up with TRBD1. Germline V gene sequence: CDR1 MNHEY, CDR2 SMNVEV (reference sequence). Trimming took 3 bases from V and 3 from J; bases not matched to a gene: 4. The CDR3 loop spans 15 amino acids. DNA for the CDR3: TGTGCCAGCAGTTTGACAGGGGTGCATGGAAACACCATATATTTT. Translating gives CASSLTGVHGNTIYF.

J is TRBJ1-1 and V is TRBV4-1; 9 bases are shared with TRBD1. The V gene end was trimmed by 0 bases and the J gene end by 4 bases; junction bases not matched to a gene: 6. CDR1 is MGHRA and CDR2 is YSYEKL in the germline V gene. This CDR3 comprises 16 residues. Written as DNA, the CDR3 is TGCGCCAGCAGCCAAGATTTGGACAGGGGAGGCACTGAAGCTTTCTTT. This encodes CASSQDLDRGGTEAFF.

The chain joins TRBV4-2 to TRBJ2-7, with D possibly matching TRBD2 (6 bases). CDR1 LGHNA and CDR2 YNFKEQ come from the germline V gene. Trimming removed 4 bases at V and 8 bases at J, with 24 bases between. The CDR3 extends over 16 amino acids. CDR3 DNA sequence: TGTGCCAGCAGCCTGGAAACAGGACTACCATTCGTGAAGCAGTACTTC. This gives the protein CASSLETGLPFVKQYF.

This chain uses TRBV27 with TRBJ2-1, with 8 bases matching TRBD2. The CDR3 is made up of 18 amino acids. V lost 3 bases to trimming and J lost 7 bases; unmatched junction nucleotides: 17. Germline values: CDR1 MNHEY, CDR2 SMNVEV (reference sequence). CDR3 region: CASSFSVVGLGSWNEQFF. DNA of the CDR3: TGTGCCAGCAGTTTTTCGGTTGTGGGACTAGGGTCTTGGAATGAGCAGTTCTTC.

The chain is built from TRBV5-5 and TRBJ2-5; no firm D call. The V and J ends lost 0 bases and 5 bases respectively, with 8 bases between them. The CDR3 has 13 residues. Germline CDR1 reads SGHKS; CDR2 reads YYEKEE (reference sequence). CDR3 DNA: TGTGCCAGCAGCTTGGGGGCACGGGAGACCCAGTACTTC. This translates into CASSLGARETQYF.

This clone was counted only a few times. The CDR3 DNA reads as TGTGCCAGCACCCGAAGCCGGCGGGAGAGGAATGAGCAGTTCTTC. It translates to CASTRSRRERNEQFF. The V call is TRBV2, the J call TRBJ2-1, with 7 bases fitting TRBD2. The V and J ends lost 7 bases and 7 bases, in that order; junction bases with no gene match: 13. The CDR3 covers 15 residues. Germline V gene lookup returns CDR1 SNHLY and CDR2 FYNNEI.

The chain links TRBV7-9 to TRBJ1-2; weak D call: TRBD1 (5 bases). Trimming removed 1 base at V and 6 bases at J, with 12 bases between. The CDR3 is 14 residues long. Germline V gene data show CDR1 as SEHNR and CDR2 as FQNEAQ (reference sequence). CDR3 coding DNA: TGTGCCAGCAGCTTAGGCGGTCAGGGAAATGGCTACACCTTC. Its translation: CASSLGGQGNGYTF. The entire variable domain, with the rest obtained from reference TRBV7-9 and TRBJ1-2, is as follows: DTGVSQNPRHKITKRGQNVTFRCDPISEHNRLYWYRQTLGQGPEFLTYFQNEAQLEKSRLLSDRFSAERPKGSFSTLEIQRTEQGDSAMYLCASSLGGQGNGYTFGSGTRLTVV.